The 25 T cell receptor beta chains below come from one sample, sequenced in a study of PD-1 blockade in classical Hodgkin lymphoma. Time point here: cycle 4 day 1 (C4D1), after five to seven weeks of nivolumab. Exposure to brentuximab vedotin varied, and each patient had relapsed following autologous stem cell transplantation. Data came from immunoSEQ multiplex PCR; TCRdb stores just in-frame clones and leaves some out. The sample holds around 65,000 clones; 87% are singletons and the top ten take over 7.5%. Here the sequenced sample was peripheral blood mononuclear cells (PBMCs), taken before the fourth cycle of nivolumab. All receptors come from a human donor with classical Hodgkin lymphoma.

The chain links TRBV5-1 to TRBJ2-4, with 7 positions matching TRBD1. The germline V gene has CDR1 SGHRS and CDR2 YFSETQ. The CDR3 loop spans 14 amino acids. V lost 5 bases and J lost 3; bases outside the gene matches: 5. CDR3 DNA: TGCGCCAGCAGTGAGACAGGGAGCAAAAACATTCAGTACTTC. Its protein is CASSETGSKNIQYF.

J is TRBJ2-3 and V is TRBV29-1; the match to TRBD1 covers 7 bases. The CDR3 spans 14 residues. With V trimmed by 7 bases and J by 2 bases, 9 bases remained unmatched. Germline values: CDR1 SQVTM, CDR2 ANQGSEA. This chain's CDR3 is CSARQGQATDTQYF. DNA for the CDR3: TGCAGCGCCCGACAGGGTCAGGCCACAGATACGCAGTATTTT.

The chain employs TRBV6-6 and TRBJ1-3; the match to TRBD1 covers 10 bases. Germline V gene lookup returns CDR1 MNHNY and CDR2 SVGAGI (reference sequence). The CDR3 loop spans 14 amino acids. The trim removed 5 bases at V and 2 bases at J, leaving 0 bases unmatched. As DNA, the CDR3 is TGTGCCAGCAGTGACAGGGGGCCTGGAAACACCATATATTTT. Amino acid sequence: CASSDRGPGNTIYF.

The chain has TRBV7-9 and TRBJ2-1; D might be TRBD2 (6 bases). CDR3 size: 15 residues. The germline V and J ends were trimmed by 1 base and 6 bases, with 13 bases remaining between them. Germline values: CDR1 SEHNR, CDR2 FQNEAQ (reference sequence). This chain's CDR3 is CASSLGGGAGNEQFF. The DNA for the CDR3 is TGTGCCAGCAGCTTAGGAGGCGGGGCCGGCAATGAGCAGTTCTTC.

V usage is TRBV19 and J usage is TRBJ1-1, with D tentatively TRBD1 (5 bases). CDR1 and CDR2 (germline): LNHDA, SQIVND (reference sequence). V lost 1 base and J 6 bases, leaving 9 bases between the germline ends. The CDR3 extends over 13 amino acids. In nucleotides, the CDR3 is TGTGCCAGTAGTATAGCAGGGTTGGCTGAAGCTTTCTTT. Translated: CASSIAGLAEAFF.

The chain employs TRBV9 and TRBJ2-3; D not certain. The CDR3 loop spans 13 amino acids. Germline V gene lookup returns CDR1 SGDLS and CDR2 YYNGEE. Trimming shortened V by 3 bases and J by 8 bases, and 13 bases separated the two germline ends. CDR3 bases: TGTGCCAGCAGCGCCTCGTTACTTGGTACGCAGTATTTT. Amino acid sequence: CASSASLLGTQYF. The complete variable domain, with remaining parts taken from reference TRBV9 and TRBJ2-3, reads DSGVTQTPKHLITATGQRVTLRCSPRSGDLSVYWYQQSLDQGLQFLIQYYNGEERAKGNILERFSAQQFPDLHSELNLSSLELGDSALYFCASSASLLGTQYFGPGTRLTVL.

The chain uses TRBV14 and TRBJ2-5, with 7 positions matching TRBD1. This CDR3 is 16 amino acids long. CDR1 is SGHDN, CDR2 FVKESK, per germline. V lost 1 base, J lost 4 bases, and 9 bases stayed unmatched. In nucleotides, the CDR3 is TGTGCCAGCAGCCAAGTCGTAGGGGGCTTTGGAGAGACCCAGTACTTC. This codes for CASSQVVGGFGETQYF.

The rearrangement joins TRBV6-6 to TRBJ1-1; a weak D match, TRBD1 (6 bases). This CDR3 has 15 amino acids. The germline CDR1 and CDR2 sequences are MNHNY and SVGAGI (reference sequence). Trimming stripped 3 bases from V and 4 bases from J, with 15 bases between. The CDR3 protein is CASSYLNRAITEAFF. CDR3 coding DNA: TGTGCCAGCAGTTATCTCAACAGGGCCATCACTGAAGCTTTCTTT.

The CDR3 here is CASSLVGTGFLYEQYF. As DNA, the CDR3 is TGTGCCAGCAGCTTAGTAGGGACAGGGTTTCTATACGAGCAGTACTTC. The rearrangement uses TRBV7-8 and TRBJ2-7, with TRBD1 matching 9 bases. V shed 1 base, J shed 4 bases, and the junction held 8 bases outside the gene matches. The CDR3 sequence is 16 residues long. CDR1 is SGHVS, CDR2 FQNEAQ, per germline.

The chain carries TRBV5-1 and TRBJ2-3; D possibly corresponds to TRBD1 (6 bases). CDR1 and CDR2 from the germline V gene are SGHRS and YFSETQ. Trimming pared 1 base from V and 0 bases from J, leaving 12 bases between. This CDR3 spans 16 amino acids. This chain's CDR3 is CASSLPLDSSTDTQYF. In DNA form, the CDR3 reads TGCGCCAGCAGCTTGCCCTTGGACAGTAGCACAGATACGCAGTATTTT.

The V and J genes are TRBV9 and TRBJ2-7, with D uncertain. This CDR3 has 8 amino acids. V lost 2 bases and J 9 bases, leaving 0 bases between the germline ends. CDR1 is SGDLS, CDR2 YYNGEE, per germline. The DNA of the CDR3 is TGTGCCAGCAGCGTGCAGTACTTC. Encoded protein: CASSVQYF.

This sequence joins TRBV7-6 and TRBJ1-6, with TRBD1 matching 9 bases. Germline CDR1 and CDR2: SGHVS and FNYEAQ. The CDR3 runs 12 residues. V was pared by 8 bases and J by 9 bases, with 2 bases of the junction left unmatched. CDR3 protein: CASGTGTSPLHF. The CDR3 DNA is TGTGCCAGCGGGACAGGGACTTCACCCCTCCACTTT.

This clone occurred once. The limits of the CDR3 on the DNA are not certain, so only TCRdb's listed CDR3 is given. CDR3 amino acids: CASSFARGTGNTIYF. The chain links TRBV12-1 to TRBJ1-3. TRBV12-1 corresponds to a pseudogene. The CDR3 is 15 amino acids long, termini counted.

The chain combines TRBV6-6 with TRBJ1-4; D might be TRBD1 (6 bases). The CDR3 spans 14 residues. V lost 5 bases to trimming and J lost 8 bases, with 15 bases between them. From germline, CDR1 is MNHNY and CDR2 SVGAGI (reference sequence). CDR3 amino acids: CASSGAGVGEKLFF. As DNA, the CDR3 is TGTGCCAGCAGTGGGGCAGGGGTAGGCGAAAAACTGTTTTTT.

This sequence joins TRBV7-2 and TRBJ2-7; D remains ambiguous. The CDR3 sequence is 14 residues long. Looked up from germline, CDR1 is SGHTA and CDR2 is FQGNSA. Between the trimmed V and J ends, which lost 2 bases and 1 base, there was a span of 9 bases. The CDR3 loop reads CASSLMVQSYEQYF. The CDR3 coding sequence is TGTGCCAGCAGCTTAATGGTACAGTCCTACGAGCAGTACTTC.

This rearrangement joins TRBV29-1 to TRBJ2-2, with D perhaps matching TRBD1 or TRBD2 (5 bases each). CDR3 length: 12 amino acids. The germline CDR1 and CDR2 sequences are SQVTM and ANQGSEA. V dropped 7 bases and J dropped 4 bases, with 10 bases sitting between them. The CDR3 coding sequence is TGCAGCGGGGGGACCGGCACCGGGGAGCTGTTTTTT. This gives the protein CSGGTGTGELFF.

The rearrangement joins TRBV28 to TRBJ2-7; weak D call: TRBD2 (5 bases). Trimming cost V 6 bases and J 0 bases, with 18 bases left between them. This CDR3 spans 16 amino acids. Germline V gene data show CDR1 as MDHEN and CDR2 as SYDVKM. In DNA, the CDR3 is TGTGCCAGCAGCCCACTACATGGGAGTAGCTCCTACGAGCAGTACTTC. It encodes CASSPLHGSSSYEQYF.

This chain links TRBV5-1 with TRBJ2-3, with D possibly being TRBD2 (5 bases). This CDR3 is 14 amino acids long. Between the trimmed V and J ends, which lost 0 bases and 5 bases, there was a span of 10 bases. CDR1 is SGHRS, CDR2 YFSETQ, per germline. In DNA form, the CDR3 reads TGCGCCAGCAGCTTGGCCACCGGGGTAGATACGCAGTATTTT. Amino acids: CASSLATGVDTQYF.

Only a few counts were recorded for this clone. This chain joins TRBV2 and TRBJ1-2, with a tentative D call TRBD1 (6 bases). Germline V gives CDR1 SNHLY, CDR2 FYNNEI. The CDR3 spans 16 residues. V was shortened by 4 bases and J by 0 bases, with 15 bases between the two germline ends. The CDR3 spells CASSALTTGPNYGYTF. In DNA form, the CDR3 reads TGTGCCAGCAGTGCCCTAACCACAGGGCCTAACTATGGCTACACCTTC.

V and J are TRBV7-9 and TRBJ2-3, with 10 bases aligning to TRBD2. Germline V lookup: CDR1 SEHNR, CDR2 FQNEAQ (reference sequence). Germline trimming cut 5 bases from V and 2 bases from J; bases unmatched to any gene: 4. This CDR3 is 15 amino acids long. CDR3 amino acids: CASSQAGGNTDTQYF. As DNA, the CDR3 is TGTGCCAGCAGCCAAGCGGGGGGGAACACAGATACGCAGTATTTT.

The chain employs TRBV28 and TRBJ2-5, with 10 bases that match TRBD2. Per germline, CDR1 MDHEN and CDR2 SYDVKM. The CDR3 is 15 amino acids. Germline trimming cut 8 bases from V and 1 base from J; bases unmatched to any gene: 7. The CDR3 DNA follows: TGTGCCAGCCAGCTAGCGGGGGACCTCCAAGAGACCCAGTACTTC. Translating gives CASQLAGDLQETQYF.

This chain joins TRBV27 and TRBJ2-7; TRBD1 matches at 9 bases. Germline CDR1 is MNHEY and CDR2 is SMNVEV (reference sequence). The ends lost 5 bases at V and 3 bases at J; junction bases unmatched: 2. This CDR3 region has 13 residues. The DNA for the CDR3 is TGTGCCAGCAGTCGGGACAGGGTCTACGAGCAGTACTTC. Amino acid sequence: CASSRDRVYEQYF.

This chain joins TRBV7-9 and TRBJ2-7; D is undetermined. This CDR3 is built from 13 residues. Germline assignment: CDR1 SEHNR and CDR2 FQNEAQ (reference sequence). V gave up 5 bases and J gave up 0 bases, with 8 bases separating them. The CDR3: CASSPISSYEQYF. DNA for the CDR3: TGTGCCAGCAGCCCCATTAGCTCCTACGAGCAGTACTTC.

The chain uses TRBV2 and TRBJ2-5; D not resolved. CDR3 length: 13 amino acids. Germline V lookup: CDR1 SNHLY, CDR2 FYNNEI. Deletions cut 3 bases from V and 1 base from J, with 6 bases between. The CDR3 region has the DNA TGTGCCAGCAGTGACCCGGTCCAAGAGACCCAGTACTTC. This encodes CASSDPVQETQYF.

V is TRBV7-2 and J is TRBJ1-6; D is undetermined. Germline loops: CDR1 SGHTA, CDR2 FQGNSA. The CDR3 runs 14 residues. Trimming pared 3 bases from V and 10 bases from J, leaving 13 bases between. Here the CDR3 reads CASSFFSNSSPLHF. The CDR3 region has the DNA TGTGCCAGCAGCTTTTTTTCAAACAGCTCACCCCTCCACTTT. The entire variable domain, with the rest obtained from reference TRBV7-2 and TRBJ1-6, is as follows: GAGVSQSPSNKVTEKGKDVELRCDPISGHTALYWYRQSLGQGLEFLIYFQGNSAPDKSGLPSDRFSAERTGGSVSTLTIQRTQQEDSAVYLCASSFFSNSSPLHFGNGTRLTVT.